Below are 27 T cell receptor beta chains sequenced from a single sample in a study of cytomegalovirus exposure and HLA in healthy donors. The PCR ran on 60 Vbeta and 13 Jbeta primers. Here immunoSEQ multiplex PCR was the method, and the copy in TCRdb shows in-frame clones only, minus some. The repertoire table contains roughly 100,000 clones. The sequenced sample consisted of PBMCs. The receptors here all came from a man in his forties or fifties in good health and CMV-seropositive.

This chain links TRBV9 with TRBJ2-5, with 10 positions matching TRBD1. Looked up from germline, CDR1 is SGDLS and CDR2 is YYNGEE. The V segment lost 3 bases and the J segment 5 bases; nucleotides outside the gene matches: 4. CDR3 length: 14 residues. The CDR3 reads CASSGGQGLETQYF. The CDR3 DNA reads as TGTGCCAGCAGCGGGGGACAGGGGCTTGAGACCCAGTACTTC.

The DNA for the CDR3 is TGTGCCAGCAGCCAAGAAGCACTAGCGGGACGCGAGACCCAGTACTTC. It codes for CASSQEALAGRETQYF. This chain joins TRBV4-2 and TRBJ2-5; 10 bases fit TRBD2. The CDR3 runs 16 residues. The V gene end was trimmed by 0 bases and the J gene end by 5 bases; junction bases not matched to a gene: 6. From germline, CDR1 is LGHNA and CDR2 YNFKEQ.

The chain is built from TRBV11-3 and TRBJ1-1, with 8 bases matching TRBD1. Germline CDR1 reads SGHNT; CDR2 reads YENEEA. V was clipped by 3 bases and J by 2 bases; unmatched bases: 8. The CDR3 is made up of 16 amino acids. CDR3 DNA sequence: TGTGCCAGCAGCTTCTTGGCAGGGGGCGTTAACACTGAAGCTTTCTTT. Translated: CASSFLAGGVNTEAFF. Full variable domain (missing parts from reference TRBV11-3 and TRBJ1-1): EAGVVQSPRYKIIEKKQPVAFWCNPISGHNTLYWYLQNLGQGPELLIRYENEEAVDDSQLPKDRFSAERLKGVDSTLKIQPAELGDSAVYLCASSFLAGGVNTEAFFGQGTRLTVV.

The chain recombines TRBV7-9 with TRBJ2-7, with D possibly being TRBD1 (5 bases). This CDR3 comprises 12 residues. Germline assignment: CDR1 SEHNR and CDR2 FQNEAQ (reference sequence). V gave up 4 bases and J gave up 4 bases, with 8 bases separating them. The CDR3 loop reads CASSSQGYEQYF. The CDR3 nucleotides are TGTGCCAGCAGCTCCCAGGGATACGAGCAGTACTTC.

The chain is built from TRBV5-4 and TRBJ2-7, with TRBD2 matching over 8 bases. CDR1 SGHNT and CDR2 YYREEE come from the germline V gene (reference sequence). The V segment lost 2 bases and the J segment 7 bases; nucleotides outside the gene matches: 8. This CDR3 contains 14 residues. The CDR3 sequence: CASSFSGTLGEQYF. The CDR3 DNA reads TGTGCCAGCAGCTTTAGCGGGACGCTGGGAGAGCAGTACTTC.

The rearrangement uses TRBV6-5 and TRBJ1-1; D not certain. The CDR3 is made up of 13 amino acids. Trimming shortened V by 4 bases and J by 7 bases, and 13 bases separated the two germline ends. From germline, CDR1 is MNHEY and CDR2 SVGAGI. In DNA form, the CDR3 reads TGTGCCAGCAGTTCTCCCAATTCGGTTGAAGCTTTCTTT. Protein sequence: CASSSPNSVEAFF.

The rearrangement joins TRBV4-2 to TRBJ1-3; weak D call: TRBD1 (6 bases). Germline CDR1 and CDR2: LGHNA and YNFKEQ. The V and J ends lost 0 bases and 3 bases respectively, with 21 bases between them. This CDR3 has 19 amino acids. CDR3 amino acids: CASSQEYHRVPMVGNTIYF. Written as DNA, the CDR3 is TGTGCCAGCAGCCAAGAGTACCACAGGGTGCCGATGGTTGGAAACACCATATATTTT.

This chain links TRBV5-4 with TRBJ2-1, with TRBD2 matching 9 bases. V shed 4 bases and J 0 bases; nucleotides not matched to a gene: 8. The CDR3 covers 17 residues. Germline CDR1 is SGHNT and CDR2 is YYREEE (reference sequence). The CDR3 loop is CASSTLAGTSSYNEQFF. CDR3 in DNA: TGTGCCAGCAGCACTCTAGCGGGAACTAGCTCCTACAATGAGCAGTTCTTC.

The chain joins TRBV30 to TRBJ1-2; D is uncertain. The CDR3 runs 13 residues. Germline V gene lookup returns CDR1 GTSNPN and CDR2 SVGIG (reference sequence). The V gene lost 2 bases and the J gene lost 10 bases, with 17 bases spanning the gap. CDR3 sequence: CAWSRSSEVIYTF. The CDR3 DNA sequence: TGTGCCTGGAGTAGGAGCAGCGAGGTCATCTACACCTTC.

The rearrangement links TRBV6-5 to TRBJ1-1; the D is unclear. Germline V gene lookup returns CDR1 MNHEY and CDR2 SVGAGI. The CDR3 is made up of 15 amino acids. The ends were cut back, 0 bases at V and 1 base at J, with 9 bases in the middle. CDR3 nucleotides: TGTGCCAGCAGTTACTCCGGGAACAGGAACACTGAAGCTTTCTTT. Amino acid sequence: CASSYSGNRNTEAFF.

V gene TRBV4-1 combines with J gene TRBJ1-1; no firm D call. The CDR3 has 12 residues. V lost 1 base and J 11 bases, leaving 11 bases between the germline ends. CDR1 is MGHRA, CDR2 YSYEKL, per germline. CDR3 sequence (DNA): TGCGCCAGCAGCCAAGTCCGAGGGAGCGCTTTCTTT. This gives the protein CASSQVRGSAFF.

This chain joins TRBV30 and TRBJ2-7; tentative D call: TRBD2 (6 bases). The CDR3 contains 13 residues. The V end lost 8 bases, the J end lost 3 bases, and 17 bases lay between the germline ends. The germline V gene encodes CDR1 GTSNPN and CDR2 SVGIG (reference sequence). CDR3 loop: CAVAGGAYYEQYF. The CDR3 DNA sequence: TGTGCCGTTGCGGGCGGGGCTTACTACGAGCAGTACTTC.

In nucleotides, the CDR3 is TGTGCCAGCAGCTTGGGGGAGCGGGATGAGCAGTTCTTC. Translation: CASSLGERDEQFF. The chain links TRBV7-9 to TRBJ2-1, with D tentatively TRBD2 (6 bases). This CDR3 has 13 amino acids. Germline V gene data show CDR1 as SEHNR and CDR2 as FQNEAQ (reference sequence). Deletions cut 3 bases from V and 8 bases from J, with 11 bases between.

The chain uses TRBV11-3 and TRBJ2-5; TRBD1 agrees at 7 bases. The V gene end was trimmed by 5 bases and the J gene end by 3 bases; junction bases not matched to a gene: 3. The CDR3 is 13 residues long. From germline, CDR1 is SGHNT and CDR2 YENEEA. CDR3 protein: CASSPGQKETQYF. CDR3 DNA sequence: TGTGCCAGCAGCCCGGGACAGAAAGAGACCCAGTACTTC.

V usage is TRBV9 and J usage is TRBJ2-1; 9 bases fit TRBD2. Germline V gene sequence: CDR1 SGDLS, CDR2 YYNGEE. This CDR3 has 16 residues. The junction had 13 bases not matched to a gene; V was cut back by 4 bases and J by 8 bases. CDR3 sequence reads: CASSPEFRLAAHEQFF. CDR3 coding DNA: TGTGCCAGCAGCCCAGAGTTCCGACTAGCGGCGCATGAGCAGTTCTTC. Drawing the rest from reference TRBV9 and TRBJ2-1, the complete variable domain is DSGVTQTPKHLITATGQRVTLRCSPRSGDLSVYWYQQSLDQGLQFLIQYYNGEERAKGNILERFSAQQFPDLHSELNLSSLELGDSALYFCASSPEFRLAAHEQFFGPGTRLTVL.

The CDR3 spells CASSYGQANGYTF. For the CDR3, the DNA is TGTGCCAGCAGTTACGGACAGGCGAATGGCTACACCTTC. The rearrangement links TRBV6-5 to TRBJ1-2; TRBD1 matches 7 bases. Germline CDR1 is MNHEY and CDR2 is SVGAGI. There are 13 residues in the CDR3. The trim removed 2 bases at V and 6 bases at J, leaving 3 bases unmatched.

The rearrangement links TRBV7-9 to TRBJ2-1, with D possibly TRBD1 on 6 matching bases. This CDR3 has 16 residues. Trimming stripped 0 bases from V and 5 bases from J, with 14 bases between. Germline-derived CDR1 and CDR2 are SEHNR and FQNEAQ (reference sequence). CDR3 coding DNA: TGTGCCAGCAGCTTAGCGGGGGCAGTTCCCGACAATGAGCAGTTCTTC. Translating it yields CASSLAGAVPDNEQFF.

The chain links TRBV18 to TRBJ1-1, with 9 nucleotides matching TRBD1. This CDR3 has 14 residues. The germline V gene encodes CDR1 KGHSH and CDR2 LQKENI. V lost 3 bases and J lost 11; bases outside the gene matches: 10. The CDR3 sequence: CASSPGTGTSGAFF. CDR3 DNA: TGTGCCAGCTCACCTGGGACAGGGACTTCAGGGGCTTTCTTT.

The chain recombines TRBV9 with TRBJ2-1; 7 bases align to TRBD2. The CDR3 contains 15 residues. J was trimmed by 5 bases and V by 0 bases; bases with no gene match: 5. CDR1 and CDR2 (germline): SGDLS, YYNGEE. The CDR3 sequence is CASSVGGSTDNEQFF. The DNA for the CDR3 is TGTGCCAGCAGCGTAGGCGGGAGCACCGACAATGAGCAGTTCTTC.

About this clone itself: The same CDR3 arises from other DNA sequences in this sample as well. The V call is TRBV27, the J call TRBJ2-7, with unresolved D. This CDR3 has 13 amino acids. From germline, CDR1 is MNHEY and CDR2 SMNVEV (reference sequence). V lost 8 bases, J lost 5 bases, and 16 bases lay in between. DNA for the CDR3: TGTGCCAGCTCTTTAATGGATAGCCACGAGCAGTACTTC. Its protein is CASSLMDSHEQYF.

J is TRBJ2-5 and V is TRBV4-3; 7 bases line up with TRBD2. V lost 0 bases, J lost 5 bases, and 6 bases stayed unmatched. This CDR3 comprises 15 residues. The germline V gene encodes CDR1 LGHNA and CDR2 YSLEER. The CDR3 coding sequence is TGCGCCAGCAGCCAAGATCCAACTAGCGTTGAGACCCAGTACTTC. Protein product: CASSQDPTSVETQYF.

J is TRBJ2-4 and V is TRBV4-1, with 8 bases that match TRBD1. Trimming removed 1 base from V and 7 bases from J; junction bases left unmatched: 6. This CDR3 contains 15 residues. The germline V gene encodes CDR1 MGHRA and CDR2 YSYEKL. CDR3: CASSQAQGEWNIQYF. The DNA for the CDR3 is TGCGCCAGCAGCCAAGCACAGGGGGAATGGAACATTCAGTACTTC.

The gene calls are TRBV14 and TRBJ1-2; D possibly corresponds to TRBD1 (5 bases). The CDR3 covers 15 residues. The V gene lost 0 bases and the J gene lost 2 bases, with 10 bases spanning the gap. The germline V gene encodes CDR1 SGHDN and CDR2 FVKESK. CDR3 in amino acids: CASSQERRGNYGYTF. Here the CDR3 DNA reads TGTGCCAGCAGCCAAGAAAGACGGGGGAACTATGGCTACACCTTC.

The gene calls are TRBV5-6 and TRBJ2-2, with TRBD1 matching 7 bases. Germline V gene lookup returns CDR1 SGHDT and CDR2 YYEEEE. V lost 0 bases and J lost 8; bases outside the gene matches: 7. This CDR3 has 15 residues. CDR3 coding DNA: TGTGCCAGCAGCTTGGTAGGGGGCCCTCGGGGGGAGCTGTTTTTT. This sequence encodes CASSLVGGPRGELFF. The whole variable domain, remainder taken from reference TRBV5-6 and TRBJ2-2, is DAGVTQSPTHLIKTRGQQVTLRCSPKSGHDTVSWYQQALGQGPQFIFQYYEEEERQRGNFPDRFSGHQFPNYSSELNVNALLLGDSALYLCASSLVGGPRGELFFGEGSRLTVL.

This chain uses TRBV7-2 with TRBJ2-5; 14 nucleotides match TRBD2. In germline, CDR1 is SGHTA, CDR2 FQGNSA. V trimming: 5 bases; J trimming: 5 bases; junction bases outside the gene matches: 10. CDR3 length equals 17 residues. This CDR3 is CASSPEGLAGGSETQYF. CDR3 in DNA: TGTGCCAGCAGCCCCGAAGGACTAGCGGGAGGATCTGAGACCCAGTACTTC.

This sequence joins TRBV6-5 and TRBJ2-2, with a tentative D call TRBD2 (6 bases). Deletions cut 2 bases from V and 7 bases from J, with 14 bases between. Germline lookup yields CDR1 MNHEY and CDR2 SVGAGI. There are 15 residues in the CDR3. The CDR3 sequence: CASSYPLGGNGELFF. In DNA, the CDR3 is TGTGCCAGCAGTTACCCATTGGGCGGGAACGGGGAGCTGTTTTTT.

The gene calls are TRBV6-5 and TRBJ2-7, with D perhaps TRBD1 (6 bases). This CDR3 region has 14 residues. From germline, CDR1 is MNHEY and CDR2 SVGAGI. The ends were cut back, 5 bases at V and 3 bases at J, with 14 bases in the middle. DNA for the CDR3: TGTGCCAGCAGTCACAGGGTGATTGGCTACGAGCAGTACTTC. This codes for CASSHRVIGYEQYF.